The T cell receptor beta chain under discussion was sequenced for a study of blood T cell repertoires in COVID-19. Whole-study context: The United States, Italy and Spain supplied acute and convalescent COVID-19 samples. T cells, B-cell-depleted T cells, or PBMCs supplied cDNA or gDNA.

Trimming cost V 8 bases and J 1 base, with 12 bases left between them. The CDR3 spans 13 residues. Germline V lookup: CDR1 MNHEY, CDR2 SVGAGI. This clone has more than one count but fewer than ten. Original data processing: Reference gene primer amplification gave nucleated cell count estimates. TCRdb keeps only in-frame clones here, not all; method: immunoSEQ multiplex PCR. V and J calls and clone size are given by that table; D and trimming were obtained from the DNA. Of roughly 240,000 clones listed, approximately 86% were seen once; the top ten hold around 1.6%. The sequencing sample was made of peripheral blood. This receptor was obtained from a woman aged 55-69 years who had recovered from COVID-19. The chain recombines TRBV6-5 with TRBJ2-7; perhaps TRBD2 as D (5 bases). CDR3 DNA: TGTGCCAGCCGGGGAAGTGAATCCTACGAGCAGTACTTC. It translates to CASRGSESYEQYF.